This entry lists 19 T cell receptor beta chains sequenced from one sample in a study of OX40 agonist ivuxolimab in advanced cancers. Measured with immunoSEQ multiplex PCR; TCRdb has only the in-frame clones, and not every one. The sample lists about 36,000 clones, roughly 69% occurring once. The sample consisted of CD4+ or CD8+ T cells sorted from blood, taken in a trial of the OX40 agonist ivuxolimab. The receptors were gathered from an adult with an advanced solid tumor such as melanoma, head and neck, liver or kidney cancer.

This rearrangement joins TRBV7-9 to TRBJ2-1; the D is unclear. From germline, CDR1 is SEHNR and CDR2 FQNEAQ (reference sequence). V lost 0 bases and J 7 bases, leaving 4 bases between the germline ends. The CDR3 is made up of 12 amino acids. CDR3 residues: CASSLAPNEQFF. CDR3 DNA sequence: TGTGCCAGCAGCTTAGCCCCGAATGAGCAGTTCTTC.

This clone was counted a single time. The rearrangement links TRBV4-1 to TRBJ1-1; no firm D call. Germline lookup yields CDR1 MGHRA and CDR2 YSYEKL. V was cut by 0 bases and J by 1 base, with 6 bases left in between. The CDR3 extends over 14 amino acids. CDR3 amino acids: CASSQDLGNTEAFF. In nucleotides, the CDR3 is TGCGCCAGCAGCCAAGATCTAGGGAACACTGAAGCTTTCTTT.

This clone appeared a single time. V gene TRBV7-8 combines with J gene TRBJ1-6; D gene uncertain. Germline-derived CDR1 and CDR2 are SGHVS and FQNEAQ. This CDR3 is 18 amino acids long. Trimming cost V 1 base and J 0 bases, with 13 bases left between them. Here the CDR3 DNA reads TGTGCCAGCAGCTTAGTGGGCGGAGGGTCCTCCTATAATTCACCCCTCCACTTT. Residues: CASSLVGGGSSYNSPLHF.

The gene calls are TRBV9 and TRBJ2-3, with a tentative D call TRBD2 (7 bases). This CDR3 has 15 residues. The germline V gene encodes CDR1 SGDLS and CDR2 YYNGEE. Trimming took 1 base from V and 4 from J, leaving 13 bases between them. The CDR3 reads CASSVLGGVPDTQYF. The CDR3, as DNA: TGTGCCAGCAGCGTACTAGGGGGGGTGCCAGATACGCAGTATTTT.

This clone was recorded once. This chain links TRBV23-1 with TRBJ2-6; TRBD1 matches at 9 bases. TRBV23-1 is identified as an open reading frame with a role that is uncertain. This CDR3 comprises 18 residues. Trimming removed 7 bases from V and 0 bases from J; junction bases left unmatched: 10. The DNA for the CDR3 is TGCGCCAGCACCACAGGGACAGGGCGAAGCTCTGGGGCCAACGTCCTGACTTTC. Translated, it gives CASTTGTGRSSGANVLTF.

V gene TRBV7-6 combines with J gene TRBJ2-1, with D possibly TRBD1 on 6 matching bases. Trimming stripped 5 bases from V and 4 bases from J, with 12 bases between. This CDR3 spans 14 amino acids. CDR1 and CDR2 from the germline V gene are SGHVS and FNYEAQ. The CDR3 loop reads CASSQGQLYNEQFF. CDR3 bases: TGTGCCAGCAGCCAAGGACAGCTTTACAATGAGCAGTTCTTC.

The rearrangement uses TRBV27 and TRBJ2-7; D is uncertain. Germline lookup yields CDR1 MNHEY and CDR2 SMNVEV (reference sequence). Between the trimmed V and J ends, which lost 2 bases and 0 bases, there was a span of 5 bases. There are 13 residues in the CDR3. The CDR3 sequence is CASSLHNSYEQYF. In DNA form, the CDR3 reads TGTGCCAGCAGTTTACACAACTCCTACGAGCAGTACTTC.

This clone is medium-sized (0.01 to 0.1%) within its sample. The gene calls are TRBV9 and TRBJ2-7; a weak D match, TRBD1 (6 bases). Germline V gene lookup returns CDR1 SGDLS and CDR2 YYNGEE. V was cut by 0 bases and J by 4 bases, with 11 bases left in between. This CDR3 has 14 amino acids. Written as DNA, the CDR3 is TGTGCCAGCAGCGTAGGAGTTCAGGGGTACGAGCAGTACTTC. Translated: CASSVGVQGYEQYF.

A remark on this clone: Germline and junction disagree at one end, which may indicate a read error. The chain carries TRBV28 and TRBJ1-2, with unresolved D. The CDR3 spans 12 residues. Per the germline V gene, CDR1 is MDHEN and CDR2 is SYDVKM. The CDR3 is CASSRAGNGHTF. CDR3 DNA: TGTGCCAGCAGCCGAGCGGGGAATGGCCACACCTTC.

The chain recombines TRBV10-3 with TRBJ2-5; D may match TRBD1 or TRBD2 (5 bases each). Trimming stripped 3 bases from V and 4 bases from J, with 12 bases between. The CDR3 contains 14 residues. From germline, CDR1 is ENHRY and CDR2 SYGVKD. This CDR3 is CAISDGTRGETQYF. CDR3 nucleotides: TGTGCCATCAGTGACGGGACCCGCGGAGAGACCCAGTACTTC.

The chain carries TRBV19 and TRBJ1-3; D uncertain. V shed 11 bases and J shed 0 bases, with 14 bases lying between them. Germline-derived CDR1 and CDR2 are LNHDA and SQIVND (reference sequence). This CDR3 contains 14 residues. In DNA form, the CDR3 reads TGTGCCTCGACGGAGGGTTTCTCTGGAAACACCATATATTTT. As protein: CASTEGFSGNTIYF.

The chain recombines TRBV6-1 with TRBJ1-5; D is uncertain. The CDR3 contains 14 residues. CDR1 is MNHNS and CDR2 is SASEGT in the germline V gene. Trimming took off 2 bases at V and 2 bases at J, with 7 bases between the two ends. CDR3 residues: CASSENRGNQPQHF. Written as DNA, the CDR3 is TGTGCCAGCAGTGAAAATAGGGGCAATCAGCCCCAGCATTTT.

This clone is a singleton in its sample. The V and J genes are TRBV4-1 and TRBJ2-1, with TRBD2 identical over 12 bases. Per germline, CDR1 MGHRA and CDR2 YSYEKL. Trimming took 1 base from V and 2 from J; bases not matched to a gene: 6. The CDR3 covers 18 residues. The CDR3 spells CASSQGLAGGPTYNEQFF. CDR3 bases: TGCGCCAGCAGCCAAGGGCTAGCGGGGGGGCCCACCTACAATGAGCAGTTCTTC.

In this sample, this clone turned up a few times. The CDR3 DNA reads TGTGCCAGCAGCTTACTGGGACGAGAAGCTTTCTTT. This gives the protein CASSLLGREAFF. The J gene is TRBJ1-1, the V gene TRBV11-1, with D tentatively TRBD1 (5 bases). Germline CDR1 SGHAT, CDR2 FQDESV (reference sequence). The V and J ends lost 2 bases and 8 bases respectively, with 9 bases between them. The CDR3 runs to 12 residues.

The genes are TRBV12-5 and TRBJ2-6; the D is unclear. Germline assignment: CDR1 LGHNT and CDR2 FRNRAP. Between the trimmed V and J ends, which lost 1 base and 0 bases, there was a span of 4 bases. There are 15 residues in the CDR3. CDR3: CASGLGNSGANVLTF. The CDR3 region has the DNA TGTGCTAGTGGTTTGGGTAACTCTGGGGCCAACGTCCTGACTTTC. Variable domain in full (rest from reference TRBV12-5 and TRBJ2-6): DARVTQTPRHKVTEMGQEVTMRCQPILGHNTVFWYRQTMMQGLELLAYFRNRAPLDDSGMPKDRFSAEMPDATLATLKIQPSEPRDSAVYFCASGLGNSGANVLTFGAGSRLTVL.

The chain combines TRBV2 with TRBJ2-2; 7 nucleotides agree with TRBD2. CDR1 and CDR2 (germline): SNHLY, FYNNEI. This CDR3 has 14 residues. V lost 7 bases and J lost 6; bases outside the gene matches: 8. For the CDR3, the DNA is TGTGCCAGCACCTCGGGGAGGGAGGCCGGGGAGCTGTTTTTT. It encodes CASTSGREAGELFF.

The count of this clone is one. The rearrangement uses TRBV12-1 and TRBJ1-2; TRBD1 was called by the table and not checked on the DNA. TRBV12-1 is recorded as a pseudogene. This CDR3 spans 14 amino acids. DNA of the CDR3: TGTGCCAGCAGCACACCGGGACAGGGGAATGGCTACACCTTC. This encodes CASSTPGQGNGYTF.

The chain links TRBV19 to TRBJ1-2, with D possibly being TRBD1 (6 bases). V was cut by 2 bases and J by 0 bases, with 10 bases left in between. CDR3 size: 15 residues. CDR1 LNHDA and CDR2 SQIVND come from the germline V gene (reference sequence). DNA for the CDR3: TGTGCCAGTAGTATACAGGGGCCCTCTAACTATGGCTACACCTTC. Protein product: CASSIQGPSNYGYTF.

This clone was recorded a few times. This rearrangement joins TRBV12-5 to TRBJ1-6; 7 bases align to TRBD1. The V and J ends lost 3 bases and 9 bases, in that order; junction bases with no gene match: 5. The germline CDR1 and CDR2 sequences are LGHNT and FRNRAP. This CDR3 is 14 amino acids long. The CDR3 loop is CASGLGQESSPLHF. The CDR3 region has the DNA TGTGCTAGTGGTTTAGGACAGGAAAGTTCACCCCTCCACTTT.